This T cell receptor beta chain was sequenced for a study of T-cell memory formation after mild COVID-19. Study-level points and caveats: Second-wave clones reaching peak frequency on day 37 lacked confirmed SARS-CoV-2 specificity.

Amplification by 5'RACE using constant-segment primers produced TCR alpha and TCR beta cDNA libraries that carried sample barcodes and UMIs. TCRdb processed the 5' RACE reads anew with MiXCR; each CDR3 protein has one entry. Of about 430,000 distinct CDR3 sequences in the sample, about 24% were seen once. Note on this clonotype: The antigen is unknown.

The source of this sequence is an adult woman who had mild COVID-19 (a few samples of this study predate the infection). Cell type and time point are not known. Sequenced sample: PBMCs or a T cell subset sorted from them (not recorded which).

The CDR3 here is CASSSGAPGAGYTF. In DNA, the CDR3 is TGTGCCAGCAGTTCCGGGGCGCCGGGGGCTGGCTACACCTTC. The rearrangement joins TRBV12-3 or TRBV12-4 to TRBJ1-2; the D gene is possibly TRBD1 (6 bases). This CDR3 is built from 14 residues. V was pared by 4 bases and J by 7 bases, with 16 bases between.